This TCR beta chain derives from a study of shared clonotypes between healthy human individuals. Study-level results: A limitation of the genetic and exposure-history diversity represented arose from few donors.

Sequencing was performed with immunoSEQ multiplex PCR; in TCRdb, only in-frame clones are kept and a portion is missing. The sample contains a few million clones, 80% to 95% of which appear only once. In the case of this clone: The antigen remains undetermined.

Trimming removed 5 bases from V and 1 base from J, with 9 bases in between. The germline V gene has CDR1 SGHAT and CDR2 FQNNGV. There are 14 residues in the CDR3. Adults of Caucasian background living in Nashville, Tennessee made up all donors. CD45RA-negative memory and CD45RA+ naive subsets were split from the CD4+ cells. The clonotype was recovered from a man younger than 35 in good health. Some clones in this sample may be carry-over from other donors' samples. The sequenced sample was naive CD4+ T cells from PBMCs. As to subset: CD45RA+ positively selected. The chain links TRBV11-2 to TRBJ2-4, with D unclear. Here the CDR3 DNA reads TGTGCCAGCAGCCCCGGCCAGGCCAAAAACATTCAGTACTTC. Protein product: CASSPGQAKNIQYF.